The clone carrying this TCR beta chain was seen a handful of times. What it binds is not known. These data are taken from a study of T cells in Graves' hyperthyroidism and ophthalmopathy. Findings and caveats of the study: Blood samples included most of the expanded thyroid clonotypes exceeding 0.001.

The TCR beta CDR3 regions underwent amplification using RNA transcripts as the source. A set of HTBI primers served as the primers for a first-round RT-PCR of the TCR CDR3. MiXCR, run by TCRdb on the multiplex PCR reads, gives a single entry per CDR3 protein. The data show some 380,000 distinct CDR3 sequences, with about 14% seen just once and less than 25% held by the top ten. Germline V gene data show CDR1 as MNHNY and CDR2 as SVGAGI (reference sequence). Losses at the gene ends were 2 bases for V and 6 bases for J; bases not matched to a gene: 2. The CDR3 has 13 amino acids. This receptor was taken from a man between 25 and 39 years old with Graves' hyperthyroidism that later progressed to Graves' ophthalmopathy. V usage is TRBV6-6 and J usage is TRBJ2-7; the match to TRBD1 covers 9 bases. Sequencing was done on a sample of blood. CDR3 sequence reads: CASSYATGGEQYF. CDR3 DNA sequence: TGTGCCAGCAGTTACGCGACAGGGGGCGAGCAGTACTTC.